Reported below is one T cell receptor (beta chain). This record belongs to a study of CD4+ T cells in melanoma. Using immunoSEQ multiplex PCR, the repertoire was profiled, and TCRdb retains in-frame clones only, with some absent. The sample shows fewer than 20,000 clones, under 90% of them seen only once. Deletions cut 1 base from V and 3 bases from J, with 13 bases between. The CDR3 extends over 16 amino acids. CDR1 MNHEY and CDR2 SMNVEV come from the germline V gene (reference sequence). This TCR was recovered from a human donor with melanoma. The gene calls are TRBV27 and TRBJ2-1; D remains ambiguous. Input material: cells from a culture (not recorded whether cultured in vitro). The CDR3 sequence is CASSLFGDNRYNEQFF. As DNA, the CDR3 is TGTGCCAGCAGTTTATTCGGTGACAATCGCTACAATGAGCAGTTCTTC.